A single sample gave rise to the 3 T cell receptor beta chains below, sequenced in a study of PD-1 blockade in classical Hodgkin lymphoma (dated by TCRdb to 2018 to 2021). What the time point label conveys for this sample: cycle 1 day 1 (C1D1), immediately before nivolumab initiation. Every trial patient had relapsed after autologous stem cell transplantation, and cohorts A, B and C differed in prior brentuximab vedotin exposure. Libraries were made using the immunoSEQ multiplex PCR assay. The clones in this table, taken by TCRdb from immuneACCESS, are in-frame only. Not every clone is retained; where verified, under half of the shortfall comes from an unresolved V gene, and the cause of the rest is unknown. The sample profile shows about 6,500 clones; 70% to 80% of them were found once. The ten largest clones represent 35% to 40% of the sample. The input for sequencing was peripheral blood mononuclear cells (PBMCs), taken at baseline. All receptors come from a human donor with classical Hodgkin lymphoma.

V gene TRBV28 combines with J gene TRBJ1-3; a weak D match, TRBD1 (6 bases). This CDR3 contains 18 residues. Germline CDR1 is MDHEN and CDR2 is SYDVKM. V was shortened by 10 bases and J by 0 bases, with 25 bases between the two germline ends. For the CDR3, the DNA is TGTGCCACCACGAAGTATTTCACAGGGACCCCCTCTGGAAACACCATATATTTT. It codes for CATTKYFTGTPSGNTIYF.

CDR3 DNA sequence: TGTGCCAGCAGGATACAGGGGATCGACTACGAGCAGTACTTC. Protein: CASRIQGIDYEQYF. This chain links TRBV5-6 with TRBJ2-5; 7 bases agree with TRBD1. Near its end, the DNA agrees better with TRBJ2-7, so the J call may be wrong. The CDR3 sequence is 14 residues long. Germline V gives CDR1 SGHDT, CDR2 YYEEEE.

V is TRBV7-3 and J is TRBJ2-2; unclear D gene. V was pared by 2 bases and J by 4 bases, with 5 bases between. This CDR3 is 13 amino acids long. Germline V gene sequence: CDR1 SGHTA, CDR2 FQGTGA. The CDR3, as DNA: TGTGCCAGCAGCTTACAGGCCACCGGGGAGCTGTTTTTT. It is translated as CASSLQATGELFF.